This T cell receptor (beta chain) comes out of a study of blood T cell repertoires in COVID-19 (dated by TCRdb to about 2020). At the level of the whole study: Samples covering the acute and convalescent phases of COVID-19 were provided by collaborators in the United States, Italy and Spain. Where HLA class I and class II types were available, the types were taken from metadata supplied by the sample provider, not from assay-based typing. The samples were drawn from the first 160 participants of the ongoing ImmuneRACE study and from some 1,300 subjects provided by 6 global collaborators. The material from the prospective study consisted of cDNA or gDNA derived from T cells, B-cell-depleted T cells, or PBMCs. Sample metadata almost always included a de-identified subject ID, COVID-19 status, age in years and sex. The repertoires were released in a freely available public database meant as a resource for research on the immune response to SARS-CoV-2. Deeply sampled blood TCRbeta repertoires from subjects exposed to, actively infected with, or recovered from COVID-19 were included in the dataset.

TCRbeta CDR3 regions were amplified from genomic DNA by means of the immunoSEQ Assay, a bias-controlled multiplex PCR. Per the original workflow: The number of nucleated cells in each sample was estimated by amplification of reference gene primers within the assay. To quantify the absolute abundance of each unique TCRbeta CDR3 rearrangement, sequence reads were collapsed and filtered. For each sample, productive Simpson clonality was calculated by taking the square root of Simpson's diversity index across productive rearrangements. What TCRdb holds here is the immuneACCESS table cut down to in-frame rearrangements. Part of the clones is not present; checked against another copy, under half of the missing clones reflect an unresolved V gene, and the others are unexplained. Clone size and the V and J calls come from that table; the DNA yielded D and trimming. The sample has 250,000 to 300,000 clones on record, 85% to 90% of them singletons. Roughly 12% of the sample comes from the top ten.

V lost 6 bases and J lost 3 bases, and the count of bases not matched to a germline gene is 3. Based on the germline V gene, the CDR1 and CDR2 sequences are MNHEY and SVGEGT. Reading from cysteine to phenylalanine, the CDR3 counts 14 amino acids. Here the CDR3 DNA is all that survives: 42 bases in frame from base 1. Overall study outcomes, separate from this receptor: The amount of clinical and demographic metadata varied by source and participant and was provided uncurated.

This clone is a singleton in its sample. It has no known antigen specificity. Base qualities are not provided; no much larger clone lies one nucleotide away. At one collaborating source in Seattle, patients were enrolled during active infection and were followed longitudinally through the course of disease. The collaborating institutions used their own protocols to collect whole blood in K2EDTA tubes. For TCRbeta analysis, collaborators shipped samples as frozen whole blood, isolated PBMCs, or DNA extracted from either of those sample types. This receptor was identified in a woman between 25 and 40 years old with COVID-19, enrolled during active disease. The sequenced sample was peripheral blood. Here the chain combines TRBV6-2 or TRBV6-3 and TRBJ2-7; TRBD2 agrees with 12 junctional bases. The encoded CDR3 is CASSRTSGIYEQYF. The nucleotide sequence is TGTGCCAGCAGCCGGACTAGCGGGATCTACGAGCAGTACTTC.